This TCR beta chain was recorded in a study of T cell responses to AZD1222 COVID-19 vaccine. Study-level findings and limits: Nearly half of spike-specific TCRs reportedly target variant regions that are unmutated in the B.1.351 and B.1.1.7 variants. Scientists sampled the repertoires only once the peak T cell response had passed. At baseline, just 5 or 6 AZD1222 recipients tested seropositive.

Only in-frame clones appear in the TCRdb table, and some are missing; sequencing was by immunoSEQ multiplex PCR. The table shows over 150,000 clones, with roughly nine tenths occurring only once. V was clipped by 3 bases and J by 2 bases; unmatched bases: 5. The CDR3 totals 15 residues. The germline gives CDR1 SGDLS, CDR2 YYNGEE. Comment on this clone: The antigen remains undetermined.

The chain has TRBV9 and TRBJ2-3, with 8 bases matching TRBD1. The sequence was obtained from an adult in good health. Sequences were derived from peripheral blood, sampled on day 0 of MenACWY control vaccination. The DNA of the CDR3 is TGTGCCAGCAGCGCCGGGACAGGCCTCACAGATACGCAGTATTTT. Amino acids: CASSAGTGLTDTQYF.